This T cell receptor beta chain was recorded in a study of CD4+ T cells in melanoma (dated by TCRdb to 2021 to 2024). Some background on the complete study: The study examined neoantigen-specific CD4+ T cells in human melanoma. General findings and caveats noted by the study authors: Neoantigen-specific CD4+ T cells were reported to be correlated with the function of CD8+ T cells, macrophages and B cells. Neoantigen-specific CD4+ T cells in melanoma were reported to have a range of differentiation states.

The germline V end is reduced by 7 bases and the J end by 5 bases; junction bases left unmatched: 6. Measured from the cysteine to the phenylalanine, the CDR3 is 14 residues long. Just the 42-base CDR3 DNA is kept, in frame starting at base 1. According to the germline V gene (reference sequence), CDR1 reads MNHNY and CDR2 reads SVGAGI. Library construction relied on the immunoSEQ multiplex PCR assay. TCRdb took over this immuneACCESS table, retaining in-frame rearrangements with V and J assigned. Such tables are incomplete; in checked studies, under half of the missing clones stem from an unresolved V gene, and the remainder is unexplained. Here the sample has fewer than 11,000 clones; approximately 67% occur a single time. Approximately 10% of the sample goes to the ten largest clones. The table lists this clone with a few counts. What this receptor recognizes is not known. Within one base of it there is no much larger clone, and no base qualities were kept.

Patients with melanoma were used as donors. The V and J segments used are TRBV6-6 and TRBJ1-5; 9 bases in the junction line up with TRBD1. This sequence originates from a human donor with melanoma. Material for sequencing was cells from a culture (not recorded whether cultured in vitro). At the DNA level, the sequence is TGTGCCAGCACCGAGGACAGGGGATATCAGCCCCAGCATTTT. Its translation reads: CASTEDRGYQPQHF.